The 20 T cell receptor beta chains reported below all come from one sample, sequenced in a study of cytomegalovirus exposure and HLA in healthy donors. This PCR relied on a set of 60 Vbeta primers and 13 Jbeta primers. Assay: immunoSEQ multiplex PCR; the TCRdb copy retains only in-frame clones and omits some. In the table there are fewer than 200,000 clones, roughly four fifths of which are singletons. Sequences were obtained from PBMCs. These receptors were taken from a man between 50 and 59 years old in good health and CMV-seropositive.

This chain connects TRBV7-2 to TRBJ2-2, with a possible D match to TRBD2 (5 bases). Trimming cost V 5 bases and J 5 bases, with 15 bases left between them. This CDR3 is 15 amino acids long. Looked up from germline, CDR1 is SGHTA and CDR2 is FQGNSA. The CDR3 DNA reads as TGTGCCAGCAGCCCGGAGAGGGCGGTTACCGGGGAGCTGTTTTTT. Its translation is CASSPERAVTGELFF.

This rearrangement joins TRBV9 to TRBJ1-4; maybe TRBD1 (6 bases). The V end was cut by 0 bases, the J end by 7 bases, with 10 bases between. The CDR3 is made up of 14 amino acids. From germline, CDR1 is SGDLS and CDR2 YYNGEE. The CDR3 DNA is TGTGCCAGCAGCGTAGGGGCAGGGGCTGAAAAACTGTTTTTT. Its translation is CASSVGAGAEKLFF. The complete variable domain, with remaining parts taken from reference TRBV9 and TRBJ1-4, reads DSGVTQTPKHLITATGQRVTLRCSPRSGDLSVYWYQQSLDQGLQFLIQYYNGEERAKGNILERFSAQQFPDLHSELNLSSLELGDSALYFCASSVGAGAEKLFFGSGTQLSVL.

The chain carries TRBV25-1 and TRBJ2-5; TRBD2 aligns across 8 bases. Germline values: CDR1 MGHDK, CDR2 SYGVNS. There are 17 residues in the CDR3. With 1 base clipped from V and 4 bases from J, the junction kept 11 bases outside the gene matches. CDR3 in DNA: TGTGCCAGCAGTGAATTAGCGGGGCCCCCGAGGGGAGAGACCCAGTACTTC. Encoded protein: CASSELAGPPRGETQYF. The variable domain in full, with the rest retrieved from reference TRBV25-1 and TRBJ2-5, is EADIYQTPRYLVIGTGKKITLECSQTMGHDKMYWYQQDPGMELHLIHYSYGVNSTEKGDLSSESTVSRIRTEHFPLTLESARPSHTSQYLCASSELAGPPRGETQYFGPGTRLLVL.

V and J are TRBV30 and TRBJ1-2, with 9 positions matching TRBD1. V shed 1 base and J 6 bases; nucleotides not matched to a gene: 3. In germline, CDR1 is GTSNPN, CDR2 SVGIG (reference sequence). The CDR3 consists of 13 residues. This CDR3 is CAWSDDRGNGYTF. The CDR3 coding sequence is TGTGCCTGGAGTGACGACAGGGGGAATGGCTACACCTTC.

The chain combines TRBV6-5 with TRBJ1-3; D is ambiguous. Germline CDR1 is MNHEY and CDR2 is SVGAGI. CDR3 length equals 14 residues. The V and J ends lost 5 bases and 0 bases respectively, with 8 bases between them. CDR3 sequence reads: CASSRASSGNTIYF. The CDR3 nucleotides are TGTGCCAGCAGTCGAGCAAGCTCTGGAAACACCATATATTTT.

The chain recombines TRBV5-6 with TRBJ1-4, with D hard to call. Trimming left V 0 bases short and J 5 bases short, with 11 bases between. The CDR3 consists of 15 residues. Germline V gives CDR1 SGHDT, CDR2 YYEEEE. The CDR3 region is CASSLAGITNEKLFF. Here the CDR3 DNA reads TGTGCCAGCAGCTTGGCCGGGATTACGAATGAAAAACTGTTTTTT.

This chain connects TRBV7-9 to TRBJ2-2; the match to TRBD1 covers 7 bases. The CDR3 is 15 residues long. J lost 1 base, V lost 5 bases, and 4 bases had no gene match. Germline values: CDR1 SEHNR, CDR2 FQNEAQ (reference sequence). CDR3 residues: CASSAGTVNTGELFF. The CDR3 bases are TGTGCCAGCAGCGCCGGGACAGTGAACACCGGGGAGCTGTTTTTT.

This clone was picked up a small number of times. The chain couples TRBV29-1 to TRBJ2-7, with 7 bases aligning to TRBD1. This CDR3 spans 13 amino acids. V was pared by 6 bases and J by 0 bases, with 5 bases of the junction left unmatched. The germline gives CDR1 SQVTM, CDR2 ANQGSEA. CDR3 residues: CSVPGQASYEQYF. The CDR3 coding sequence is TGCAGCGTCCCCGGACAGGCCTCCTACGAGCAGTACTTC.

J is TRBJ2-7 and V is TRBV27, with D uncertain. The CDR3 is 14 residues long. Germline CDR1 and CDR2: MNHEY and SMNVEV (reference sequence). V was clipped by 6 bases and J by 2 bases, with 14 bases between them. CDR3 amino acids: CASSSTLQTYEQYF. CDR3 nucleotide sequence: TGTGCCAGCAGCTCCACGCTCCAGACCTACGAGCAGTACTTC.

V gene TRBV7-8 combines with J gene TRBJ1-5; D may be TRBD1 (5 bases). This CDR3 comprises 15 residues. V lost 3 bases and J lost 5, with 14 bases in between. Germline CDR1 is SGHVS and CDR2 is FQNEAQ. The CDR3 DNA reads TGTGCCAGCAGCTTTAATCCGACAGAATATCAGCCCCAGCATTTT. Translated, it gives CASSFNPTEYQPQHF. The whole variable domain, remainder taken from reference TRBV7-8 and TRBJ1-5, is GAGVSQSPRYKVAKRGQDVALRCDPISGHVSLFWYQQALGQGPEFLTYFQNEAQLDKSGLPSDRFFAERPEGSVSTLKIQRTQQEDSAVYLCASSFNPTEYQPQHFGDGTRLSIL.

This clone has just a few counts. The genes are TRBV11-3 and TRBJ2-7; D is unclear. In germline, CDR1 is SGHNT, CDR2 YENEEA. This CDR3 has 13 amino acids. Trimming took off 1 base at V and 4 bases at J, with 8 bases between the two ends. The CDR3 DNA follows: TGTGCCAGCAGCTTAGGCGATAGATACGAGCAGTACTTC. Translating it yields CASSLGDRYEQYF. The full variable domain, completed using reference TRBV11-3 and TRBJ2-7, is EAGVVQSPRYKIIEKKQPVAFWCNPISGHNTLYWYLQNLGQGPELLIRYENEEAVDDSQLPKDRFSAERLKGVDSTLKIQPAELGDSAVYLCASSLGDRYEQYFGPGTRLTVT.

The chain joins TRBV5-1 to TRBJ2-5; 8 bases agree with TRBD2. This CDR3 is 14 amino acids long. V dropped 6 bases and J dropped 4; count of bases not matched to a gene: 8. CDR1 is SGHRS, CDR2 YFSETQ, per germline. The CDR3 loop reads CASTSGGRIETQYF. The DNA of the CDR3 is TGCGCCAGCACCTCCGGCGGGAGGATAGAGACCCAGTACTTC. The full variable domain, rest sourced from reference TRBV5-1 and TRBJ2-5, is KAGVTQTPRYLIKTRGQQVTLSCSPISGHRSVSWYQQTPGQGLQFLFEYFSETQRNKGNFPGRFSGRQFSNSRSEMNVSTLELGDSALYLCASTSGGRIETQYFGPGTRLLVL.

In its sample, this clone was seen once. The V call is TRBV18, the J call TRBJ2-3; 9 bases align to TRBD2. Germline assignment: CDR1 KGHSH and CDR2 LQKENI. V dropped 5 bases and J dropped 2; count of bases not matched to a gene: 5. CDR3 length: 15 residues. The CDR3 is CASSLAGVSTDTQYF. CDR3 coding DNA: TGTGCCAGCTCATTAGCGGGGGTGTCCACAGATACGCAGTATTTT. Drawing the rest from reference TRBV18 and TRBJ2-3, the complete variable domain is NAGVMQNPRHLVRRRGQEARLRCSPMKGHSHVYWYRQLPEEGLKFMVYLQKENIIDESGMPKERFSAEFPKEGPSILRIQQVVRGDSAAYFCASSLAGVSTDTQYFGPGTRLTVL.

The chain recombines TRBV4-3 with TRBJ2-5; TRBD2 agrees at 8 bases. The V gene's germline CDR1 is LGHNA and CDR2 YSLEER. The CDR3 contains 19 residues. V trimming: 0 bases; J trimming: 7 bases; junction bases outside the gene matches: 19. CDR3 loop: CASSQDLPLGAGDGGTQYF. The CDR3 DNA sequence: TGCGCCAGCAGCCAAGATCTCCCCTTGGGAGCGGGAGACGGCGGGACCCAGTACTTC.

V and J are TRBV28 and TRBJ1-4; a weak D match, TRBD1 (5 bases). The V and J ends lost 2 bases and 8 bases respectively, with 18 bases between them. The CDR3 loop spans 16 amino acids. Germline CDR1 and CDR2: MDHEN and SYDVKM. The CDR3 spells CASSLGGYSINEKLFF. The CDR3 bases are TGTGCCAGCAGTTTAGGGGGGTACTCGATTAACGAAAAACTGTTTTTT.

This clone appeared once. The V gene is TRBV28, the J gene TRBJ1-6; 9 bases align to TRBD1. Germline CDR1 reads MDHEN; CDR2 reads SYDVKM. There are 14 residues in the CDR3. V shed 4 bases, J shed 6 bases, and the junction held 1 base outside the gene matches. This CDR3 reads CASSSGQGNSPLHF. The CDR3 DNA reads TGTGCCAGCAGTTCGGGACAGGGTAATTCACCCCTCCACTTT.

This clone was recorded once. This chain connects TRBV5-8 to TRBJ1-4; 10 nucleotides align to TRBD1. Germline V gene sequence: CDR1 SGHTS, CDR2 YDEGEE. Losses at the gene ends were 4 bases for V and 7 bases for J; bases not matched to a gene: 7. This CDR3 comprises 15 residues. Here the CDR3 reads CASSTLTGGGEKLFF. Here the CDR3 DNA reads TGTGCCAGCAGCACTCTGACAGGGGGCGGTGAAAAACTGTTTTTT.

The CDR3 coding sequence is TGTGCCAGCAGCGGAGACAGCTACGAGCAGTACTTC. Residues: CASSGDSYEQYF. This chain links TRBV9 with TRBJ2-7; D might be TRBD1 (5 bases). The CDR3 has 12 residues. Germline CDR1 is SGDLS and CDR2 is YYNGEE. The ends were cut back, 3 bases at V and 3 bases at J, with 7 bases in the middle.

This clone was counted a few times. The CDR3 protein is CASSQAGGPGYF. The CDR3 nucleotides are TGTGCCAGCAGCCAGGCGGGGGGTCCCGGGTACTTC. The chain recombines TRBV11-3 with TRBJ2-7; 8 nucleotides align to TRBD2. CDR3 size: 12 residues. V lost 5 bases, J lost 12 bases, and 9 bases stayed unmatched. Germline V lookup: CDR1 SGHNT, CDR2 YENEEA.

CDR3 residues: CATKQGSTEAFF. As DNA, the CDR3 is TGTGCCACGAAACAGGGTAGCACTGAAGCTTTCTTT. The chain uses TRBV6-1 and TRBJ1-1; weak D call: TRBD1 (6 bases). Deletions cut 10 bases from V and 4 bases from J, with 13 bases between. CDR3 length: 12 residues. CDR1 and CDR2 from the germline V gene are MNHNS and SASEGT.